This T cell receptor (beta chain) was captured in a study of shared T cell receptors in the human thymus. The J segment lost 1 base and the V segment lost 6 bases, leaving 11 bases of the junction unmatched. Per the germline V gene, CDR1 is LNHDA and CDR2 is SQIVND (reference sequence). The CDR3 is 16 amino acids. Generated by immunoSEQ multiplex PCR, the TCRdb table keeps only in-frame clones and is missing some. The sample carries about 380,000 clones, 85% to 95% recorded once. The chain is built from TRBV19 and TRBJ1-1, with 7 bases that match TRBD1. Sequenced sample: thymocytes. The TCR comes from a human donor. The CDR3, as DNA: TGTGCCAGTAGAACCGTCCCCGGGACAGCGAACACTGAAGCTTTCTTT. Its protein product is CASRTVPGTANTEAFF.